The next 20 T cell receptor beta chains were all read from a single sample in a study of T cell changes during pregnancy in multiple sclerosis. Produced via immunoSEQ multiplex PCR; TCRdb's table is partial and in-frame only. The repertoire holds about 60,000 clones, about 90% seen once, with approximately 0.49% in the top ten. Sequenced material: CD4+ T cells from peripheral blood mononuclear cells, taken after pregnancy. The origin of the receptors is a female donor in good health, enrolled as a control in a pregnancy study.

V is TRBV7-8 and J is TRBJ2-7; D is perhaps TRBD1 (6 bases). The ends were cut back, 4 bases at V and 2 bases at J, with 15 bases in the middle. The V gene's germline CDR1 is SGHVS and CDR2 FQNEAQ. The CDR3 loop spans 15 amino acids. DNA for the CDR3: TGTGCCAGCAGCTCCCCGTCCCAGGGGACCTACGAGCAGTACTTC. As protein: CASSSPSQGTYEQYF.

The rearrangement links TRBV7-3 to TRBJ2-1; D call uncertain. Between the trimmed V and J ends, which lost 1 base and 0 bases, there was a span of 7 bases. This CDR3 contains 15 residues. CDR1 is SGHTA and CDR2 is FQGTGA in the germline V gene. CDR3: CASSLSKSSYNEQFF. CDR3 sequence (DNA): TGTGCCAGCAGCTTAAGCAAGAGCTCCTACAATGAGCAGTTCTTC. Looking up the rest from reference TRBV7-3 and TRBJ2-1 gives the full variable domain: GAGVSQTPSNKVTEKGKYVELRCDPISGHTALYWYRQSLGQGPEFLIYFQGTGAADDSGLPNDRFFAVRPEGSVSTLKIQRTERGDSAVYLCASSLSKSSYNEQFFGPGTRLTVL.

This CDR3 reads CASKLGRGTGELFF. The CDR3 DNA is TGTGCCAGCAAGTTAGGCAGGGGCACCGGGGAGCTGTTTTTT. The genes are TRBV7-2 and TRBJ2-2; D may be TRBD1 (6 bases). The CDR3 consists of 14 residues. V gave up 7 bases and J gave up 4 bases, with 13 bases separating them. Germline V lookup: CDR1 SGHTA, CDR2 FQGNSA.

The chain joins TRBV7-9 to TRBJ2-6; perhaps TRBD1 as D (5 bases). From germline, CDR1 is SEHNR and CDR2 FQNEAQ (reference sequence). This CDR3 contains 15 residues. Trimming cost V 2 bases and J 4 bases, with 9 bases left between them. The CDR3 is CASSLQGTGANVLTF. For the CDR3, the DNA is TGTGCCAGCAGCTTACAGGGTACCGGGGCCAACGTCCTGACTTTC.

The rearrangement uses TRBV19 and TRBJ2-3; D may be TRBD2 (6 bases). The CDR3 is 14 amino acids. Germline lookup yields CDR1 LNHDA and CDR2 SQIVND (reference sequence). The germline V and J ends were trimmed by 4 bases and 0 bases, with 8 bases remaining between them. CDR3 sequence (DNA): TGTGCCAGTAGTAAGGGGACTAGCACAGATACGCAGTATTTT. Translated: CASSKGTSTDTQYF.

The chain's CDR3 is CASSVGGVNTGELFF. The CDR3 nucleotides are TGTGCCAGCAGTGTGGGCGGGGTCAACACCGGGGAGCTGTTTTTT. The rearrangement joins TRBV7-8 to TRBJ2-2, with D perhaps TRBD2 (6 bases). Trimming shortened V by 6 bases and J by 2 bases, and 13 bases separated the two germline ends. The CDR3 loop spans 15 amino acids. From germline, CDR1 is SGHVS and CDR2 FQNEAQ.

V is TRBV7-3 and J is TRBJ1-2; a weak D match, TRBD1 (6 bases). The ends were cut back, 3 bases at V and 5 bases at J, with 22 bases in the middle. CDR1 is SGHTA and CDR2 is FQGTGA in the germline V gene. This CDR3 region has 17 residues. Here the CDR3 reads CASSFDTGIGVRYGYTF. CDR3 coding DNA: TGTGCCAGCAGCTTCGATACAGGGATTGGGGTTAGGTATGGCTACACCTTC.

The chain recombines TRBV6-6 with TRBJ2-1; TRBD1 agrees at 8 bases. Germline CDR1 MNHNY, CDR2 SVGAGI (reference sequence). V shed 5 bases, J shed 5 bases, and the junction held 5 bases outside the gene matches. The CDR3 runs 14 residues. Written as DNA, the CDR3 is TGTGCCAGCAGTCCGGACAGGGCCAACAATGAGCAGTTCTTC. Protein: CASSPDRANNEQFF.

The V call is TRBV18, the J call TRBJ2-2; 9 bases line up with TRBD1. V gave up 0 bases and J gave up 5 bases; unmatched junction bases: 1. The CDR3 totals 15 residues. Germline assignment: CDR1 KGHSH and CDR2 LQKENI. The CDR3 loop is CASSPPGQGTGELFF. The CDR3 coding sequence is TGTGCCAGCTCACCACCTGGACAGGGGACCGGGGAGCTGTTTTTT.

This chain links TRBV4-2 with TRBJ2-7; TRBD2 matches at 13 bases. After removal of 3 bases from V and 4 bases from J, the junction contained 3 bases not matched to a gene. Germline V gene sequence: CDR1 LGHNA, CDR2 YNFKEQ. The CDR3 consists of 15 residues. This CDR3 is CASSHGTSGEYEQYF. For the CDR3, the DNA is TGTGCCAGCAGCCACGGGACTAGCGGGGAATACGAGCAGTACTTC.

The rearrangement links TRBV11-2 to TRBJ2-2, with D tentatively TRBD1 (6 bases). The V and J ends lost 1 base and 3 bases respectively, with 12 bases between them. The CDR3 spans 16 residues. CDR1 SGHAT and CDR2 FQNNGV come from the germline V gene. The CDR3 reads CASSLGRGLDTGELFF. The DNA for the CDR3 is TGTGCCAGCAGCTTAGGCAGGGGCCTAGACACCGGGGAGCTGTTTTTT.

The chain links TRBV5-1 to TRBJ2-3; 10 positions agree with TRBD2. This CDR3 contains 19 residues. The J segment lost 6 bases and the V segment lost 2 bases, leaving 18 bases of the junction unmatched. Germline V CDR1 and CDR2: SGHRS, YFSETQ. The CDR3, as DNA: TGCGCCAGCAGCTTTAGCGGGGGGCGTCGGGGGTTTGGGTCTGATACGCAGTATTTT. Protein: CASSFSGGRRGFGSDTQYF.

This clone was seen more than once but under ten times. The CDR3 loop reads CASSLGGLGVYTQYF. In DNA form, the CDR3 reads TGTGCCAGCAGCTTAGGAGGACTAGGGGTATATACGCAGTATTTT. This rearrangement joins TRBV7-2 to TRBJ2-3; TRBD2 matches 7 bases. The CDR3 is 15 amino acids. Trimming at V came to 1 base and at J to 7 bases, leaving 8 bases not matched to a gene. CDR1 and CDR2 from the germline V gene are SGHTA and FQGNSA.

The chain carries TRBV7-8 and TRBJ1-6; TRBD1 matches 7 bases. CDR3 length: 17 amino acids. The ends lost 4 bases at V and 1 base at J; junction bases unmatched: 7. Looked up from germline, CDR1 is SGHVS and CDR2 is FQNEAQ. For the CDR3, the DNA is TGTGCCAGCAGCTCTCCCCAGGGGGGTTCCTATAATTCACCCCTCCACTTT. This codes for CASSSPQGGSYNSPLHF.

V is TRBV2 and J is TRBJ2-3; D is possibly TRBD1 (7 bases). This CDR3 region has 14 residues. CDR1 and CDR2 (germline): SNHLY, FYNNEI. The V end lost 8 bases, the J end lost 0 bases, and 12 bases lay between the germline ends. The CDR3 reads CASRRDRSTDTQYF. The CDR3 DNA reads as TGTGCCAGCCGGCGGGACAGAAGCACAGATACGCAGTATTTT.

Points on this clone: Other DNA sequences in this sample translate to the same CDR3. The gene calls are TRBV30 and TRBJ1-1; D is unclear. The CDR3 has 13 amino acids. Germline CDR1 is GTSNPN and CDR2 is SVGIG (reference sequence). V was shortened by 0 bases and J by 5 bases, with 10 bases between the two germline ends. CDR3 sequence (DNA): TGTGCCTGGAGTGTACGAGGAGGGACTGAAGCTTTCTTT. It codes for CAWSVRGGTEAFF.

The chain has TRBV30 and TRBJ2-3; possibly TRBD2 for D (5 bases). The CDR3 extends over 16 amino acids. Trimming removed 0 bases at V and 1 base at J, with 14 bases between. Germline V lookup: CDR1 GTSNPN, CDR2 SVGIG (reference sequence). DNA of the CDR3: TGTGCCTGGAGTGTACGGGGTGGCGGGCGCACAGATACGCAGTATTTT. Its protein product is CAWSVRGGGRTDTQYF.

CDR3 nucleotide sequence: TGTGCCAGTAGCCAAACAGATACGCAGTATTTT. Translated, it gives CASSQTDTQYF. The rearrangement joins TRBV19 to TRBJ2-3; D remains unclear. Looked up from germline, CDR1 is LNHDA and CDR2 is SQIVND (reference sequence). The CDR3 is 11 amino acids. Deletions cut 6 bases from V and 3 bases from J, with 4 bases between.

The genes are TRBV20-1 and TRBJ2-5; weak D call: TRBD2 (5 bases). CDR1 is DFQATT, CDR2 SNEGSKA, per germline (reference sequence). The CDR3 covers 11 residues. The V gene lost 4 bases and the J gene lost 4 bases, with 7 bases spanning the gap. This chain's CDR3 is CSATRGETQYF. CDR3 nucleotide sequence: TGCAGTGCTACCCGGGGAGAGACCCAGTACTTC.

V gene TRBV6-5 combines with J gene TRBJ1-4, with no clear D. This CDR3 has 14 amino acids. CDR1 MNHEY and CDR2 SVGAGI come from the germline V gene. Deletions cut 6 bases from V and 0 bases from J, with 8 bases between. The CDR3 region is CASSDGATNEKLFF. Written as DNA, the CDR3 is TGTGCCAGCAGCGACGGAGCAACTAATGAAAAACTGTTTTTT.